The TCR beta chain under discussion was sequenced for a study of cytomegalovirus exposure and HLA in healthy donors. Study in general: Inside one of the first data releases sat about 91 million unique TCRs taken from HLA-typed donors.

In this sample, this clone turned up a few times. Antigen unknown. PCR primers comprised 60 Vbeta and 13 Jbeta primers. Some clones are missing from TCRdb's copy, which holds only in-frame ones; the method was immunoSEQ multiplex PCR. The sample contains under 250,000 clones, approximately 84% of which appear only once. After removal of 6 bases from V and 2 bases from J, the junction contained 5 bases not matched to a gene. Germline CDR1 reads MNHNS; CDR2 reads SASEGT. This CDR3 spans 14 amino acids. Study results and limitations: A classifier reportedly called cytomegalovirus status with high sensitivity and specificity. Across donors, sequencing depth was assumed by presence/absence analyses to be roughly uniform.

The chain joins TRBV6-1 to TRBJ2-5; 8 bases are a match to TRBD1. This TCR was recovered from a girl aged 2 to 10 in good health and CMV-seronegative. The specimen sequenced was PBMCs. The CDR3 protein is CASSRDRRQETQYF. The CDR3 DNA follows: TGTGCCAGCAGCCGGGACAGGCGTCAAGAGACCCAGTACTTC.